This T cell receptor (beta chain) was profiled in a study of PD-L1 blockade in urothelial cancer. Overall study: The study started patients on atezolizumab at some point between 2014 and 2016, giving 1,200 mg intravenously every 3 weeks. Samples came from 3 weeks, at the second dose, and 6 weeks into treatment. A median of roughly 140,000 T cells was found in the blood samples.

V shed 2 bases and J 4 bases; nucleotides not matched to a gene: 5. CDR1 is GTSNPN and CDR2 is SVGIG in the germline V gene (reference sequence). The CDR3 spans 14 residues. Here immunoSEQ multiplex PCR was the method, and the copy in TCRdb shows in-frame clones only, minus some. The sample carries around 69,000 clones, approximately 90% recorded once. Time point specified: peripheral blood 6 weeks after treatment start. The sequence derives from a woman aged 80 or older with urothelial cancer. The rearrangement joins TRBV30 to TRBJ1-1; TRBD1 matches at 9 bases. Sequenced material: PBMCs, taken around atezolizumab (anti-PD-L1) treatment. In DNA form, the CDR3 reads TGTGCCTGGAGTAGGACAGGGGTGGCCACTGAAGCTTTCTTT. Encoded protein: CAWSRTGVATEAFF.